This record covers a single T cell receptor beta chain. The junction differs from germline at one of its ends, possibly a read error. The CDR3 totals 11 residues. The germline V gene has CDR1 PRHDT and CDR2 FYEKMQ (reference sequence). The entry originates in a study of T cell changes during pregnancy in multiple sclerosis. Method: immunoSEQ multiplex PCR; TCRdb's copy keeps in-frame clones and lacks some. Here the sample spans around 35,000 clones, around 90% being singletons. The rearrangement joins TRBV13 to TRBJ1-1, with 9 bases fitting TRBD1. This TCR was recovered from a female donor with multiple sclerosis, enrolled in a pregnancy study. The specimen comprised CD8+ T cells from peripheral blood mononuclear cells, sampled after pregnancy. The DNA for the CDR3 is TGTGCCAGCAGCTGGATACAGGGGGCTGACTTT. It codes for CASSWIQGADF.